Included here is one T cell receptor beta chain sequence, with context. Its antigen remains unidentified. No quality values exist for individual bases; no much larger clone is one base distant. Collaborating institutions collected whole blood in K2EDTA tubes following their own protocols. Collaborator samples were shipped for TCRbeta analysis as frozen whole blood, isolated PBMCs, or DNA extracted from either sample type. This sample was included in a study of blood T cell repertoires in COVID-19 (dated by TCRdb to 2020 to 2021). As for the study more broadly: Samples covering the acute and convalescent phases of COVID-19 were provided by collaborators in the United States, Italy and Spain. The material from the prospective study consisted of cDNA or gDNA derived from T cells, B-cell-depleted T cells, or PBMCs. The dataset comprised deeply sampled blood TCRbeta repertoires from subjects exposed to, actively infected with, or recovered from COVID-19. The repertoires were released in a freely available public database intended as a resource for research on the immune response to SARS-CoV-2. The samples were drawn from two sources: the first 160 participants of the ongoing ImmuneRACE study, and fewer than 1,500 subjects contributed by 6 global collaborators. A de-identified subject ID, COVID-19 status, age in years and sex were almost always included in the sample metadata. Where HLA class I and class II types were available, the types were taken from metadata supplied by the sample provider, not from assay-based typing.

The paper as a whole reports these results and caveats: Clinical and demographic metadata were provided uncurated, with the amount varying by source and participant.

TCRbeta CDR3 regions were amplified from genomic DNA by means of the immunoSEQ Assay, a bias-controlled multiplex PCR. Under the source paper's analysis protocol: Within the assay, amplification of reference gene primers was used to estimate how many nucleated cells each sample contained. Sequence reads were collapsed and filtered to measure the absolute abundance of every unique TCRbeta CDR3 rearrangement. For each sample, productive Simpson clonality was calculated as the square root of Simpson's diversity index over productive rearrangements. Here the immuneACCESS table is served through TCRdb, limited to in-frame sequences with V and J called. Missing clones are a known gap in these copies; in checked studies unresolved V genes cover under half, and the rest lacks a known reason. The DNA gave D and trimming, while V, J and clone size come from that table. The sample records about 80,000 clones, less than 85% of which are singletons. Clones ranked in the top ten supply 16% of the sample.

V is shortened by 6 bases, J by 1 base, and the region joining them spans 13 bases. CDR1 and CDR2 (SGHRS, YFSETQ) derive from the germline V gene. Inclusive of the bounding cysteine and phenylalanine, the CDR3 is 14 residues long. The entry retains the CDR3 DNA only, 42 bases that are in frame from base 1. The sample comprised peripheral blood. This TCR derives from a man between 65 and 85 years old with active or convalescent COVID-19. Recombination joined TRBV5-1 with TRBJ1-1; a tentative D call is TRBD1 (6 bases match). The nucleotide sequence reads TGCGCCAGCACGAAGGACAGCTCGAACACTGAAGCTTTCTTT. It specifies CASTKDSSNTEAFF.